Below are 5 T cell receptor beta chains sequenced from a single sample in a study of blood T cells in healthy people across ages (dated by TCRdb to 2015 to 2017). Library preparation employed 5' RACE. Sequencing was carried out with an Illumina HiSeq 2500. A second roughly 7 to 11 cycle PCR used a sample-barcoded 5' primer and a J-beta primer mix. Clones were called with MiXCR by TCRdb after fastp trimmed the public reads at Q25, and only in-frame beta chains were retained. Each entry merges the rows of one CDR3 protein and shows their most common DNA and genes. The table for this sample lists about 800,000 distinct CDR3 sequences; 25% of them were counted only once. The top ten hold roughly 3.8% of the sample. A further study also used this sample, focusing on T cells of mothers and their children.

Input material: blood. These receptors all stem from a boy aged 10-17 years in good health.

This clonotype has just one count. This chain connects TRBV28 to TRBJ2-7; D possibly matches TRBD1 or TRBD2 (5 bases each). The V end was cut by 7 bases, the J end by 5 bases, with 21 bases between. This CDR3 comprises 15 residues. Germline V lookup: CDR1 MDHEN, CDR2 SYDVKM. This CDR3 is CASTQTGPNINEQYF. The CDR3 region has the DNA TGTGCCAGCACCCAGACGGGACCGAACATTAACGAGCAGTACTTC.

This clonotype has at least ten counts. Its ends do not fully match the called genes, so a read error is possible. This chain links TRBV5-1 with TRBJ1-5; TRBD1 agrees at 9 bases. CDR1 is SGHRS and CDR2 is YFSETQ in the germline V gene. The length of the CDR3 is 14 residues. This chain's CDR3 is CASSLGQGDQPQHF. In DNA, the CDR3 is TGTGCCAGCAGTTTGGGACAGGGTGATCAGCCCCAGCATTTT. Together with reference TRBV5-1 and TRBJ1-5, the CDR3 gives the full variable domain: KAGVTQTPRYLIKTRGQQVTLSCSPISGHRSVSWYQQTPGQGLQFLFEYFSETQRNKGNFPGRFSGRQFSNSRSEMNVSTLELGDSALYLCASSLGQGDQPQHFGDGTRLSIL.

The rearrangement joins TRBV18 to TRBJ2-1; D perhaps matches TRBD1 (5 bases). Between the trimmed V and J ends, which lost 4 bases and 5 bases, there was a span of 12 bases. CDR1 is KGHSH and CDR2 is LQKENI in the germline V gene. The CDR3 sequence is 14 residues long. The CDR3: CASSRGRENNEQFF. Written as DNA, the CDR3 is TGTGCCAGCTCACGGGGCAGGGAAAACAATGAGCAGTTCTTC.

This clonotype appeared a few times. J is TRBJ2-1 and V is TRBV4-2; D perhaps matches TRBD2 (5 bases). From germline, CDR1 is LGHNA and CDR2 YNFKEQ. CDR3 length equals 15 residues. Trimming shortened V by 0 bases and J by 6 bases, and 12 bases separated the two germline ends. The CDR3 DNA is TGTGCCAGCAGCCAAGACATGGACTTTACCAATGAGCAGTTCTTC. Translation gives CASSQDMDFTNEQFF.

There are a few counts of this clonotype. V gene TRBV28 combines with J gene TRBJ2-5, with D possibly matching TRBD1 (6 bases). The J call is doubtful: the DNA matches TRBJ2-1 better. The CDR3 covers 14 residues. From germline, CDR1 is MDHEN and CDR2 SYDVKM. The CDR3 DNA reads TGTGCCAGCAAAGTCTCCGGGACAAAGAATGAGCAGTTCTTC. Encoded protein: CASKVSGTKNEQFF.